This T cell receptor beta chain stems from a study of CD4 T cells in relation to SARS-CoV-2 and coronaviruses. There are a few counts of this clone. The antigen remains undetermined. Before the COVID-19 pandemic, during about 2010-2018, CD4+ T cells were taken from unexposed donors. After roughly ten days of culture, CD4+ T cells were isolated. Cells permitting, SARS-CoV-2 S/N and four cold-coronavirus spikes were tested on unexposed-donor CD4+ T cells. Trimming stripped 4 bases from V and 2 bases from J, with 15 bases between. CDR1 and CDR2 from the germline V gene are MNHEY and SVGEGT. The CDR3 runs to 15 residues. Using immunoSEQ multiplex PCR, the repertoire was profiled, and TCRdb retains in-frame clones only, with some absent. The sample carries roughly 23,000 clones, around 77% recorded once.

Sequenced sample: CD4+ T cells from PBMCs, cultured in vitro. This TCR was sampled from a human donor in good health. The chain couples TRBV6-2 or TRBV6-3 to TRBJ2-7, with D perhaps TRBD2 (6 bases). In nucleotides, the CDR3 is TGTGCCAGCAGTTTTCTAGCGCCGCAAGCCTACGAGCAGTACTTC. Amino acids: CASSFLAPQAYEQYF.